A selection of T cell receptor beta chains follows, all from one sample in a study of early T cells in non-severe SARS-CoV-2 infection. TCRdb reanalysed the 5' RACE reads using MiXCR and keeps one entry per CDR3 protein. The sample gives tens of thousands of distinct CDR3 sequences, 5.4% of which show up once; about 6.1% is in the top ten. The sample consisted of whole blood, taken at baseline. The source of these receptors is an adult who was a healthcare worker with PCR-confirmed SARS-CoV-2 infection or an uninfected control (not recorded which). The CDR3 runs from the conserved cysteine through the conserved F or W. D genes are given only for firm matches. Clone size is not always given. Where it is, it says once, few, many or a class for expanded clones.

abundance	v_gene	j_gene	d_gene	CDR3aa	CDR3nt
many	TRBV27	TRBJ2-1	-	CASSLGGVPNEQFF	TGTGCCAGCAGTTTGGGGGGAGTTCCGAATGAGCAGTTCTTC
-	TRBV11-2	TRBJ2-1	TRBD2	CASSLVLAVNEQFF	TGTGCCAGCAGCTTAGTACTAGCGGTGAATGAGCAGTTCTTC
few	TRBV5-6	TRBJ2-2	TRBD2	CASSFKPGGPSEELFF	TGTGCCAGCAGCTTCAAACCGGGAGGGCCGTCCGAGGAGCTGTTTTTT
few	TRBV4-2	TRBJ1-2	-	CASSQGGGRNYGYTF	TGTGCCAGCAGCCAAGGAGGAGGCAGGAACTATGGCTACACCTTC
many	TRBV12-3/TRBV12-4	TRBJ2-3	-	CASTPHPKIWALTDTQYF	TGTGCCAGCACCCCCCACCCTAAGATTTGGGCCCTCACAGATACGCAGTATTTT
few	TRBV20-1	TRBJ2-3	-	CSASVGATDTQYF	TGCAGTGCTAGCGTCGGGGCCACAGATACGCAGTATTTT
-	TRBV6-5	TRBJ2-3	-	CASSLSFQRSTDTQYF	TGTGCCAGCAGTTTGTCATTCCAGCGGAGCACAGATACGCAGTATTTT
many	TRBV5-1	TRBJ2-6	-	CASSLTVSGANVLTF	TGCGCCAGCAGCCTCACGGTCTCTGGGGCCAACGTCCTGACTTTC
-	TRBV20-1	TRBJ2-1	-	CSATRGSGSYNEQFF	TGCAGTGCTACCAGGGGTAGCGGTTCCTACAATGAGCAGTTCTTC
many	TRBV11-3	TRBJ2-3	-	CASSLGEPSSTDTQYF	TGTGCCAGCAGCTTAGGCGAACCCAGCTCGACGGATACGCAGTATTTT
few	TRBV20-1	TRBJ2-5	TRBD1	CSAHRGMRNQETQYF	TGCAGTGCTCACAGGGGAATGCGGAACCAAGAGACCCAGTACTTC
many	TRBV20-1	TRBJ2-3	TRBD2	CSARVSGRAITDTQYF	TGCAGTGCTAGAGTTAGCGGGAGGGCCATCACAGATACGCAGTATTTT
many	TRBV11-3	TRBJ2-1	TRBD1	CASSATGESYNEQFF	TGTGCCAGCAGCGCGACAGGGGAATCCTACAATGAGCAGTTCTTC